Described below is a single T cell receptor (beta chain) sequence and its context. Its antigen remains unknown. The assay was immunoSEQ multiplex PCR, and TCRdb's table has in-frame clones only and misses some. The sample comprises 250,000 or so clones, about 88% of which are singletons, and around 12% rests with the top ten. The V gene lost 2 bases and the J gene lost 4 bases, with 13 bases spanning the gap. The germline CDR1 and CDR2 sequences are MNHNS and SASEGT. This CDR3 is 15 amino acids long. This sample was included in a study of cytomegalovirus exposure and HLA in healthy donors. Overall study results and limits: The tendency of first-cohort TCR clusters to co-occur in the 120 or so validation repertoires emerged from a later analysis. In vitro experiments confirmed that three CMV-associated chains were specific for CMV antigens.

Sequencing was done on a sample of PBMCs. This TCR was sampled from a young man in good health and CMV-seropositive. V is TRBV6-1 and J is TRBJ2-3, with D tentatively TRBD2 (6 bases). CDR3 amino acids: CASSEIGGSPDTQYF. The CDR3 DNA is TGTGCCAGCAGTGAAATTGGAGGGTCCCCAGATACGCAGTATTTT.